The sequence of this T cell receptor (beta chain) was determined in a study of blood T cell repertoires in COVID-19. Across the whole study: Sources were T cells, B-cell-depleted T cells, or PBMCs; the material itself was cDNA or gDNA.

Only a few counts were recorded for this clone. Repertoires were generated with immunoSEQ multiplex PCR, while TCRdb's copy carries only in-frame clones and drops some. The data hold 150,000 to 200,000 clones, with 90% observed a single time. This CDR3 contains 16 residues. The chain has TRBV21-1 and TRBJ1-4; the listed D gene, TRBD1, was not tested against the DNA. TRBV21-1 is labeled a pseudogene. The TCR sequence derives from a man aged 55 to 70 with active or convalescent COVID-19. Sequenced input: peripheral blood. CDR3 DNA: TGTGCCAGCAGCACCGGGAAGGGACAGGGGGCGCCGAAACTGTTTTTT. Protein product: CASSTGKGQGAPKLFF.